This T cell receptor (beta chain) stems from a study of CXCR3-negative and CXCR3-positive naive CD8 T cells (dated by TCRdb to about 2019). In the study overall: In total, 130 million to 150 million TRB reads were obtained, or roughly 1.5 +/- 0.3 million reads per library. The TRBV-TRBJ cluster analysis covered naive subsets from a handful of donors and memory cells from 3 donors. Data from about ten donors, pooled across two independent experiments, went into the diversity and physicochemical repertoire analyses. General conclusions and limits of the study: Because surface CD5, which is linked to self-reactivity in mice, was comparable between the naive subsets, TCR interaction strength was also inferred from the physicochemical properties of TRB CDR3s. Similar TRBV-TRBJ usage was shown by naive CXCR3-negative and CXCR3-positive cells from the same donor, whereas distinct patterns were shown by memory cells. Comparably high repertoire diversity was found in both naive subsets, whereas much lower repertoire diversity was found in memory CD8+ T cells. Compared with CXCR3-negative naive cells, CXCR3-positive naive cells had TRB CDR3s with higher hydrophobicity (lower Kidera factor 4), lower energy, and higher strength and volume indices. Freshly isolated PBMCs were used for most assays because CXCR3 expression partially decreased after cryopreservation.

The sample was run on a NextSeq 550. The Human TCR Profiling Kit (MiLaboratory) was used to make UMI-labeled 5' RACE TRB cDNA libraries. cDNA synthesis used the entire amount of extracted RNA, and PCR amplification then used the entire amount of cDNA produced. Libraries were prepared in parallel using an identical number of PCR cycles. The source study handled its data this way. MIGEC and MiXCR extracted about 48,000 +/- 9,800 unique UMI-labeled TRB cDNA molecules per library, requiring at least two reads per UMI. On average, about 40,000 +/- 10,000 functional in-frame TRB CDR3 nucleotide clonotypes lacking stop codons were found per library. After each sample was downsampled to 5000 UMI-labeled TRB molecules, VDJtools was used to calculate diversity metrics such as normalized Shannon-Wiener and Chao1. Clonotype-size-weighted physicochemical properties of the central five CDR3 residues (interaction energy, strength, volume and Kidera factor 4) were computed in VDJtools. TCRdb reprocessed the reads; each CDR3 protein sequence makes one entry, and DNA is unavailable. The V and J calls and clone size come from TCRdb's table, not from the authors' own analysis. The data table for this sample lists 84,000 or so distinct CDR3 sequences. Of the sample, 0.55% to 0.7% falls within the top ten clones.

For every CD8+ T cell subset, fewer than 350,000 cells were flow-sorted straight into RLT lysis buffer, and each subset was sorted in triplicate. To keep memory contaminants out, a stringent definition of naive CD8+ T cells was applied: CD45RO-CCR7+CD27+CD95-. Using standard density gradient centrifugation, peripheral blood mononuclear cells were isolated from buffy coats. A FACSAria III was used to flow-sort naive CD8+ T cells into CXCR3-negative and CXCR3-positive populations. Total RNA was extracted from sorted cells using an RNeasy Mini Kit. From the germline V gene, CDR1 is ENHRY and CDR2 is SYGVKD. The CDR3 runs 11 residues from the cysteine to the phenylalanine. Only the protein is available. With respect to this clonotype: The antigen this receptor binds is unknown.

The receptor chain draws on TRBV10-3 and TRBJ2-1; the D gene TCRdb calls, TRBD2, cannot be checked with no DNA. This clonotype originated in a human donor in good health. Some clones in this sample may be carry-over from other donors' samples. The sequenced sample was naive CXCR3+ CD8+ T cells from blood. The sample's cell subset or site label is to be understood as: CD45RO-CCR7+CD27+CD95- naive CD8+ T cells expressing CXCR3 (TNR3+). The CDR3 reads CAISPGLEQFF.